This T cell receptor beta chain was captured in a study of blood T cells in healthy people across ages. Per sample, at least 5 micrograms of total RNA were extracted. V lost 6 bases to trimming and J lost 13 bases; unmatched junction nucleotides: 18. The CDR3 runs to 16 residues. Germline assignment: CDR1 SGHAT and CDR2 FQDESV (reference sequence). Primed by a sample-barcoded 5' primer and a J-beta primer mix, a second PCR proceeded for about 7 to 11 cycles. From the 5' RACE reads, TCRdb called clonotypes with MiXCR, one entry per CDR3 protein. The repertoire consists of 1.5 million to 2 million distinct CDR3 sequences, with roughly 50% occurring once and the leading ten covering more than 2%.

This chain uses TRBV11-1 with TRBJ2-1; 10 bases agree with TRBD2. The sample was blood. The TCR comes from a woman aged 40 to 49 in good health. The CDR3 loop is CASRGTSAAFQETQFF. The CDR3, as DNA: TGTGCCAGCAGGGGGACTAGCGCAGCCTTTCAAGAGACCCAGTTCTTC.